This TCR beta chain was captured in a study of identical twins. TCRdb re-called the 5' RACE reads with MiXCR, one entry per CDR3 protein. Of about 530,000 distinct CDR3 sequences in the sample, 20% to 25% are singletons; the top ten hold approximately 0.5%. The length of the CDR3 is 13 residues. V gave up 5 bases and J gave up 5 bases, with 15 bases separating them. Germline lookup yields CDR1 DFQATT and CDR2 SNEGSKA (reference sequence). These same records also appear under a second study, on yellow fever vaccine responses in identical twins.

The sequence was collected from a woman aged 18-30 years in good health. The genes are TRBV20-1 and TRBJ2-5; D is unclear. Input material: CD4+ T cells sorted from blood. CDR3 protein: CSARSTRDETQYF. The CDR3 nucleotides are TGCAGTGCTCGCAGTACTCGTGATGAGACCCAGTACTTC.